Sequencing of this TCR beta chain was carried out in a study of siplizumab effects on memory and regulatory T cells. Clones were read by immunoSEQ multiplex PCR, and TCRdb kept only the in-frame ones, dropping some. There are 60,000 to 80,000 clones in the sample; around four fifths occur only once, and roughly 3.8% lies in the top ten. The V and J ends lost 1 base and 0 bases respectively, with 10 bases between them. The CDR3 has 16 residues. Per germline, CDR1 SGHNT and CDR2 YYREEE (reference sequence). The chain combines TRBV5-4 with TRBJ1-4; a possible D gene is TRBD1 (5 bases). The receptor was derived from a human donor in good health. Sequenced material: memory CD4+ T cells sorted from blood. CDR3 loop: CASSLTLTATNEKLFF. Here the CDR3 DNA reads TGTGCCAGCAGCTTGACCTTGACAGCAACTAATGAAAAACTGTTTTTT.